There are a few counts of the clone carrying this T cell receptor beta chain. The germline V and J ends were trimmed by 0 bases and 7 bases, with 12 bases remaining between them. From germline, CDR1 is DFQATT and CDR2 SNEGSKA (reference sequence). The CDR3 contains 14 residues. TCRdb passed the RT-PCR reads through MiXCR, listing each CDR3 protein once. The repertoire has hundreds of thousands of distinct CDR3 sequences, more than 13% of them found once; the top ten carry 3.6%. Sequenced: memory CD4+ T cells from blood. This clonotype was obtained from a female donor in good health, serving as a healthy control. The chain recombines TRBV20-1 with TRBJ1-4; D possibly corresponds to TRBD1 (5 bases). The CDR3 coding sequence is TGCAGTGCTAGAGATCGAAAGGGGAGTGAAAAACTGTTTTTT. Its protein product is CSARDRKGSEKLFF.